This T cell receptor beta chain is drawn from a study of blood T cell repertoires in COVID-19. Study information: Some COVID-19 samples were acute and others convalescent; all came from the United States, Italy and Spain. The analysed material was cDNA or gDNA that came from T cells, B-cell-depleted T cells, or PBMCs.

Authors' methods: It was from reference gene primer amplification that nucleated cell counts were estimated. TCRdb keeps only in-frame clones here, not all; method: immunoSEQ multiplex PCR. D and trimming were read from the DNA, whereas the V and J calls and clone size are those reported in that table. The sample lists 200,000 to 300,000 clones, around 85% seen once, with roughly 3% in the top ten. Germline V gene data show CDR1 as LGHDT and CDR2 as YNNKEL (reference sequence). J gave up 6 bases and V 5 bases, and 12 bases lay outside the gene matches. The CDR3 covers 15 residues. The receptor comes from a woman aged 25 to 39 who had recovered from COVID-19. Sequencing was performed on peripheral blood. The V call is TRBV3-1 (or the pseudogene TRBV3-2), the J call TRBJ1-1, with 7 bases identical to TRBD1. CDR3 nucleotide sequence: TGTGCCAGCAGCAAAAGCAGGGGGTATTCCCCTGAAGCTTTCTTT. Its translation is CASSKSRGYSPEAFF.